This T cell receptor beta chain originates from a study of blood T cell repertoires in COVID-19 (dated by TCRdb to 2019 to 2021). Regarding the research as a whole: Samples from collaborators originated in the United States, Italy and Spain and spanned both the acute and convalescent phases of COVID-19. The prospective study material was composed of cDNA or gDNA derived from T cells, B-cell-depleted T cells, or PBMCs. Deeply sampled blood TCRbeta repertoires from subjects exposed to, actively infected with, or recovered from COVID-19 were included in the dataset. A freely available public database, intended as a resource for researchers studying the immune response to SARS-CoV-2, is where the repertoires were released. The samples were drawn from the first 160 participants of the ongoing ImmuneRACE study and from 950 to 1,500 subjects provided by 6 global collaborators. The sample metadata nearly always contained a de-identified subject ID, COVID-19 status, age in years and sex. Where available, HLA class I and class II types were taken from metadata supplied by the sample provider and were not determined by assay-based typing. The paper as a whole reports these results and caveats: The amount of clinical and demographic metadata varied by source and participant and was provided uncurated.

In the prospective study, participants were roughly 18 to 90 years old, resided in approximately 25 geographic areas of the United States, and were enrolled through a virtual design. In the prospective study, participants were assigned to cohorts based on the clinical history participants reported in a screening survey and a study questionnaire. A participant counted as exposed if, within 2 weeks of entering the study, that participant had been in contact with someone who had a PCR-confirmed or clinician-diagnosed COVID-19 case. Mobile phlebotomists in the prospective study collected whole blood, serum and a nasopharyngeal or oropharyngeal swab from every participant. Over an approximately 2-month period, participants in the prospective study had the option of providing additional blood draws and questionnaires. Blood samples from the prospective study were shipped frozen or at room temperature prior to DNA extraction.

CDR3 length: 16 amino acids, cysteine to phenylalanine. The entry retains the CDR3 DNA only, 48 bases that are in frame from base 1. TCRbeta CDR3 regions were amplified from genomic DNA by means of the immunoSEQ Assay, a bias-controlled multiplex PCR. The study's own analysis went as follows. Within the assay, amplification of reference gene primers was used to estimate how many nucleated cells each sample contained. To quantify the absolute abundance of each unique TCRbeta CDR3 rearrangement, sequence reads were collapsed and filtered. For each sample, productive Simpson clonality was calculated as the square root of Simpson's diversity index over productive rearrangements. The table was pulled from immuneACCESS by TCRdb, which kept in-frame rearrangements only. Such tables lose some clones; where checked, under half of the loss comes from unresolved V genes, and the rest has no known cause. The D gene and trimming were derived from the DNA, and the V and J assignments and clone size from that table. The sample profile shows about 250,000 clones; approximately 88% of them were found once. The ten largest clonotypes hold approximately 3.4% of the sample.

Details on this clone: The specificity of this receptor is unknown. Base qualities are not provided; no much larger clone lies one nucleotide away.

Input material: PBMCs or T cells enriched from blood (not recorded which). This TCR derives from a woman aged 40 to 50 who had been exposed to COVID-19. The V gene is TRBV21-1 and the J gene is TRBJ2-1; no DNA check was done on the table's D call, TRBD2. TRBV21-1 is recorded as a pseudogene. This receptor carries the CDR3 CASSKALAGGFNEQFF. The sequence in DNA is TGTGCCAGCAGCAAAGCACTAGCGGGAGGGTTCAATGAGCAGTTCTTC.